This T cell receptor beta chain was identified during a study of beta chain features in type 1 diabetes. Study-wide results and caveats: Among type 1 diabetes patients, VDJ junctions had fewer insertions and more deletions. Type 1 diabetes patients had moderately but significantly shorter TCRB CDR3s in all four CD4+ subsets. A PCR bias possibly favoring shorter templates would apply equally to patients and controls.

Expressed TCRB transcripts got sequenced, as all isolated RNA was reverse transcribed. Clones were read by immunoSEQ multiplex PCR, and TCRdb kept only the in-frame ones, dropping some. The sample records some 660,000 clones, more than 13% being singletons. A remark on this clone: Its antigen is as yet unknown.

The CDR3 is 16 residues long. Germline V gene data show CDR1 as SNHLY and CDR2 as FYNNEI. Deletions cut 3 bases from V and 2 bases from J, with 13 bases between. The authors sorted CD4+ naive, central memory, regulatory and stem cell-like memory cells via CD45RO/CCR7/CD25/CD127/CD95/CD27. Sequenced: naive CD4+ T cells from blood. The chain links TRBV2 to TRBJ2-2; the D gene is possibly TRBD2 (5 bases). This sequence originates from a man between 18 and 35 years old with type 1 diabetes. CDR3 sequence reads: CASSESRLANTGELFF. The CDR3 DNA reads as TGTGCCAGCAGTGAGTCTCGGCTAGCTAACACCGGGGAGCTGTTTTTT.